These T cell receptor beta chains were read from a single sample in a study of PD-L1 blockade in urothelial cancer. Here immunoSEQ multiplex PCR was the method, and the copy in TCRdb shows in-frame clones only, minus some. The sample lists over 14,000 clones; roughly 90% were seen once. Specimen: PBMCs, collected around atezolizumab (anti-PD-L1) treatment. The receptors originated from an older man with urothelial cancer. Both conserved end residues are part of each CDR3. A D gene is named only where the DNA matches it firmly. Clone size is shown for a subset of rows, as once, few, many or a class of expanded clone.

TRBV11-3	.	TRBD2	TRBJ2-1	CASSLDGTSGGAKQFF	TGTGCCAGCAGCTTAGATGGGACTAGCGGGGGAGCAAAGCAGTTCTTC
TRBV2	.	TRBD1	TRBJ1-4	CASSSFRDRVEKLFF	TGTGCCAGCAGTTCGTTCCGGGACAGGGTAGAAAAACTGTTTTTT
TRBV4-1	.	.	TRBJ2-7	CASSQDRDSSYEQYF	TGCGCCAGCAGCCAAGATAGGGACTCGTCCTACGAGCAGTACTTC
TRBV5-6	.	.	TRBJ1-2	CASSLDSLNYGYTF	TGTGCCAGCAGCTTGGACAGCCTTAACTATGGCTACACCTTC
TRBV28	.	TRBD1	TRBJ2-7	CASSRDSGAYEQYF	TGTGCCAGCAGTCGGGACAGTGGGGCATACGAGCAGTACTTC
TRBV7-6	.	.	TRBJ2-1	CASSQRTDSYNEQFF	TGTGCCAGCAGCCAACGGACAGACTCCTACAATGAGCAGTTCTTC
TRBV30	.	TRBD1	TRBJ2-5	CAWSRSRGPGETQYF	TGTGCCTGGAGTAGATCGAGGGGGCCGGGGGAGACCCAGTACTTC
TRBV10-2	.	.	TRBJ2-7	CASSEGQPDVSYEQYF	TGCGCCAGCAGTGAAGGACAGCCAGATGTCTCCTACGAGCAGTACTTC
TRBV11-2	.	TRBD1	TRBJ1-3	CASSRRGQSWNTIYF	TGTGCCAGCAGCCGCCGGGGACAGTCTTGGAACACCATATATTTT
TRBV28	.	TRBD2	TRBJ2-5	CASSFGLAGMETQYF	TGTGCCAGCAGTTTTGGACTAGCGGGAATGGAGACCCAGTACTTC
TRBV5-1	.	TRBD2	TRBJ2-7	CASSYSTGLSYEQYF	TGCGCCAGCAGTTATTCGACGGGACTAAGCTACGAGCAGTACTTC
TRBV2	.	.	TRBJ1-2	CASSARPDHGYTF	TGTGCCAGCAGTGCGAGGCCGGATCATGGCTACACCTTC
TRBV19	.	TRBD1	TRBJ1-2	CASSAGQRNYGYTF	TGTGCCAGTAGTGCGGGACAGAGAAACTATGGCTACACCTTC
TRBV2	once	.	TRBJ2-7	CASRYSQGQRYEQYF	TGTGCCAGCAGATATTCTCAGGGGCAGCGGTACGAGCAGTACTTC
TRBV6-1	.	TRBD1	TRBJ1-4	CASSRTGDYEKLFF	TGTGCCAGCAGCAGGACAGGGGATTATGAAAAACTGTTTTTT
TRBV7-9	.	.	TRBJ1-4	CASSSASAGFEKLFF	TGTGCCAGCAGCTCAGCCTCGGCGGGATTCGAAAAACTGTTTTTT
TRBV5-1	.	TRBD1	TRBJ1-2	CASSFQGENGGYTF	TGCGCCAGCAGCTTCCAGGGGGAAAACGGTGGCTACACCTTC
TRBV7-2	once	.	TRBJ2-5	CASSEYLRVEETQYF	TGTGCCAGCAGCGAATATCTCAGGGTTGAGGAGACCCAGTACTTC
TRBV14	once	.	TRBJ1-3	CASSLEDISGNTIYF	TGTGCCAGCAGCCTCGAGGACATCTCTGGAAACACCATATATTTT
TRBV30	once	.	TRBJ1-3	CACSDRRSGNTIYF	TGTGCCTGTTCAGACAGACGCTCTGGAAACACCATATATTTT
TRBV10-3	.	TRBD2	TRBJ2-6	CAISVRGGTGANVLTF	TGTGCCATCAGTGTCCGCGGGGGAACTGGGGCCAACGTCCTGACTTTC
TRBV7-9	.	.	TRBJ1-5	CASSPVEGGNQPQHF	TGTGCCAGCAGCCCTGTAGAGGGAGGGAATCAGCCCCAGCATTTT
TRBV5-3	.	TRBD1	TRBJ2-7	CARSPDRGLCEQYF	TGTGCCAGAAGTCCCGACAGGGGGCTTTGTGAGCAGTACTTC
TRBV2	.	.	TRBJ2-1	CASSVYEQFF	TGTGCCAGCAGTGTATATGAGCAGTTCTTC
TRBV18	.	TRBD1	TRBJ2-1	CASSPQGATPDNEQFF	TGTGCCAGCTCACCACAGGGGGCTACGCCGGACAATGAGCAGTTCTTC
TRBV6-4	.	TRBD2	TRBJ2-1	CASSDSSGGAGEQFF	TGTGCCAGCAGTGATTCTAGCGGGGGGGCCGGAGAGCAGTTCTTC
TRBV2	.	TRBD1	TRBJ2-7	CASRSRTGFMDEQYF	TGTGCCAGCAGATCGCGGACAGGGTTTATGGACGAGCAGTACTTC
TRBV5-6	.	TRBD1	TRBJ2-2	CASSYRGLNTGELFF	TGTGCCAGCAGCTACAGGGGTTTGAACACCGGGGAGCTGTTTTTT
TRBV5-1	few	TRBD1	TRBJ1-1	CASSKGQGNTEAFF	TGCGCCAGCAGCAAGGGACAGGGGAACACTGAAGCTTTCTTT
TRBV7-8	.	TRBD2	TRBJ2-5	CASSPTSGDQETQYF	TGTGCCAGCAGTCCTACTAGCGGGGACCAAGAGACCCAGTACTTC
TRBV27	.	TRBD1	TRBJ1-5	CASSLLAPGGGGNQPQHF	TGTGCCAGCAGTTTATTGGCTCCAGGAGGGGGCGGAAATCAGCCCCAGCATTTT
TRBV19	few	.	TRBJ1-6	CASRGDSPLHF	TGTGCCAGTCGGGGGGATTCACCCCTCCACTTT
TRBV27	.	TRBD2	TRBJ2-6	CASRMTSSGVGSGANVLTF	TGTGCCAGCAGGATGACCTCTAGCGGGGTAGGCTCTGGGGCCAACGTCCTGACTTTC
TRBV6-1	.	.	TRBJ1-2	CASSEAAGQGYGYTF	TGTGCCAGCAGTGAAGCTGCTGGTCAGGGGTATGGCTACACCTTC
TRBV5-6	.	TRBD2	TRBJ2-5	CASWRGGMQETQYF	TGTGCCAGCTGGCGGGGGGGAATGCAAGAGACCCAGTACTTC
TRBV15	.	TRBD2	TRBJ2-5	CATSSGGGYQETQYF	TGTGCCACCAGCAGTGGCGGGGGGTACCAAGAGACCCAGTACTTC
TRBV5-1	.	TRBD1	TRBJ2-1	CASSFTGDNEQFF	TGCGCCAGCAGCTTCACAGGGGACAATGAGCAGTTCTTC
TRBV6-1	.	TRBD1	TRBJ2-1	CASSEAGTGRDEQFF	TGTGCCAGCAGTGAAGCGGGGACAGGGAGAGATGAGCAGTTCTTC
TRBV6-4	.	TRBD2	TRBJ2-1	CASSEGSGGYNEQFF	TGTGCCAGCAGTGAGGGTAGCGGGGGCTACAATGAGCAGTTCTTC
TRBV5-6	.	TRBD1	TRBJ1-1	CASSFRPTGFRDMNTEAFF	TGTGCCAGCAGCTTCAGACCGACAGGGTTTAGGGACATGAACACTGAAGCTTTCTTT
TRBV19	.	.	TRBJ1-1	CASTVFTGGSTEAFF	TGTGCCAGTACCGTTTTTACAGGCGGGAGTACTGAAGCTTTCTTT
TRBV6-5	.	.	TRBJ2-7	CASSHTGNEQYF	TGTGCCAGCAGCCATACAGGGAACGAGCAGTACTTC
TRBV9	.	TRBD1	TRBJ2-7	CAPHGTGGQRYEQYF	TGTGCCCCCCACGGGACAGGGGGTCAGAGGTACGAGCAGTACTTC
TRBV9	.	TRBD1	TRBJ2-2	CASSLGQGWAGELFF	TGTGCCAGCAGCCTAGGACAGGGGTGGGCCGGGGAGCTGTTTTTT
TRBV7-9	.	.	TRBJ2-2	CASSESGVTETGELFF	TGTGCCAGCAGCGAGTCAGGGGTCACAGAGACCGGGGAGCTGTTTTTT
TRBV14	.	.	TRBJ2-7	CASSQPFTGNSYEQYF	TGTGCCAGCAGCCAACCATTTACAGGGAACTCCTACGAGCAGTACTTC
TRBV5-6	.	TRBD2	TRBJ2-1	CASSSASGGHNEQFF	TGTGCCAGCAGTTCCGCTAGCGGGGGCCACAATGAGCAGTTCTTC
TRBV7-9	.	.	TRBJ2-7	CASSLFQNYEQYF	TGTGCCAGCAGCTTATTCCAGAACTACGAGCAGTACTTC
TRBV7-2	.	TRBD2	TRBJ2-7	CASSLRGGGAVSYEQYF	TGTGCCAGCAGCTTAAGGGGCGGGGGGGCTGTCTCCTACGAGCAGTACTTC
TRBV4-1	once	.	TRBJ2-1	CASRSGINEQFF	TGCGCCAGCAGAAGCGGAATTAATGAGCAGTTCTTC
TRBV23-1	.	TRBD1	TRBJ2-3	CASSHVQGESRTDTQYF	TGCGCCAGCAGCCATGTTCAGGGGGAAAGTCGCACAGATACGCAGTATTTT
TRBV29-1	.	TRBD2	TRBJ2-5	CSVPPGGGRETQYF	TGCAGCGTGCCACCCGGGGGGGGCCGGGAGACCCAGTACTTC
TRBV27	.	.	TRBJ2-1	CASSRSLPRYNEQFF	TGTGCCAGCAGTCGTTCCCTCCCGCGGTACAATGAGCAGTTCTTC
TRBV18	.	.	TRBJ2-7	CASSTRGSRAYEQYF	TGTGCCAGCTCAACTAGGGGGTCCCGTGCCTACGAGCAGTACTTC
TRBV2	.	.	TRBJ1-5	CASSSPHTGYPPLSNQPQHF	TGTGCCAGCAGTTCCCCTCACACAGGTTACCCCCCACTAAGCAATCAGCCCCAGCATTTT
TRBV28	.	TRBD2	TRBJ2-5	CASSGYGRGRWPGAQYF	TGTGCCAGCAGCGGATACGGGAGGGGGAGATGGCCAGGAGCCCAGTACTTC
TRBV2	.	.	TRBJ1-4	CASSGQTATNEKLFF	TGTGCCAGCAGTGGTCAGACAGCAACTAATGAAAAACTGTTTTTT
TRBV28	.	.	TRBJ2-7	CASSPTQGYEQYF	TGTGCCAGCAGTCCAACTCAGGGCTACGAGCAGTACTTC
TRBV6-1	.	TRBD2	TRBJ2-1	CATGGGVAGNNEQFF	TGTGCCACCGGAGGGGGGGTAGCGGGAAACAATGAGCAGTTCTTC